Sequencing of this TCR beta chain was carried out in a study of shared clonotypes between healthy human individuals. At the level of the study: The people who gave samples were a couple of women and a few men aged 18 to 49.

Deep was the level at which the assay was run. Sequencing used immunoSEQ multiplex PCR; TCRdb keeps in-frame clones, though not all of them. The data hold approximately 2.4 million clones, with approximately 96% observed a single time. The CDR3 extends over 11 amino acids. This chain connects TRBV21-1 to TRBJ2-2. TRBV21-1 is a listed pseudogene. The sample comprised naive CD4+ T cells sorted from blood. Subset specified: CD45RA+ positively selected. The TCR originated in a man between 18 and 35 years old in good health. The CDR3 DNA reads TGTGCCTCCGGATACGGCGGGGAGCTGTTTTTT. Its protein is CASGYGGELFF.